Reported below is one T cell receptor beta chain. Its antigen remains unknown. These data originate in a study of CD8+ T cells in alopecia areata. Findings and limits, study-wide: Among the cells sequenced in scalp samples are also the resident alphabeta T cells of normal skin. Lesional scalp, notably in alopecia totalis/universalis, had clonality above that of normal scalp. Shared TCR sequences were less clear between patients than in mice, possibly partly from HLA diversity.

Between the trimmed V and J ends, which lost 3 bases and 8 bases, there was a span of 16 bases. CDR1 MNHEY and CDR2 SMNVEV come from the germline V gene (reference sequence). The CDR3 is 14 residues long. RNA was extracted and reverse transcribed into cDNA as the sequencing template. The assay was immunoSEQ multiplex PCR, and TCRdb's table has in-frame clones only and misses some. The data contain roughly 150,000 clones, approximately 60% of them singletons. Sequencing was done on a sample of CD4+ T cells sorted from blood. This receptor was obtained from a human donor in good health. The chain joins TRBV27 to TRBJ1-2; no firm D call. CDR3 protein: CASSFSGRMNGYTF. The CDR3 DNA is TGTGCCAGCAGTTTTTCGGGCAGAATGAACGGCTACACCTTC.